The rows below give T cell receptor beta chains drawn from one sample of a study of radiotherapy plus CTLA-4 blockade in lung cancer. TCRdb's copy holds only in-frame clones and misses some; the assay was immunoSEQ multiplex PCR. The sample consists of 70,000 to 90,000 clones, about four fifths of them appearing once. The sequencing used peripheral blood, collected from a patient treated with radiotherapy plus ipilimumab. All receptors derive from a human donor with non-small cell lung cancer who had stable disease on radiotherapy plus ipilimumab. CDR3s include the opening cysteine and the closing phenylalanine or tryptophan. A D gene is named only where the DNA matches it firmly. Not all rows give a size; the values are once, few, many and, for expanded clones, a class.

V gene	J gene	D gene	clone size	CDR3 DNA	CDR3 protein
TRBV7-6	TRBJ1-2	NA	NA	TGTGCCAGCAGCTCACAGGGAAAGGGCTACACCTTC	CASSSQGKGYTF
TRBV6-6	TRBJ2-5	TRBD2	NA	TGTGCCAGCAGTTACGTTGGCGGGAGTGGTGAGACCCAGTACTTC	CASSYVGGSGETQYF
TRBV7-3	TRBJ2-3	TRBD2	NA	TGTGCCAGCAGCTTCGCCCTTGGCGGGGGGGCAGATACGCAGTATTTT	CASSFALGGGADTQYF
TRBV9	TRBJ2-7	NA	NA	TGTGCCAGCAGCGCCCAGGGGTCTTTCAGCTACGAGCAGTACTTC	CASSAQGSFSYEQYF
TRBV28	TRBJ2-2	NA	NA	TGTGCCAGCAAGTCCGCGGGACCTAGTAGCACCGGGGAGCTGTTTTTT	CASKSAGPSSTGELFF
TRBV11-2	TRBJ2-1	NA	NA	TGTGCCAGTTCCGTGGGGTACAATGAGCAGTTCTTC	CASSVGYNEQFF
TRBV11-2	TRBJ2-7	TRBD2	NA	TGTGCCAGCAGCTTAGTCTCTAGCGGGGGCGGCTACGAGCAGTACTTC	CASSLVSSGGGYEQYF
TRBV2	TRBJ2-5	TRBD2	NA	TGTGCCAGCAGGGGAAGCGGGGGGGACTGGGAAAAGACCCAGTACTTC	CASRGSGGDWEKTQYF
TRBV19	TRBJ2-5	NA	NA	TGTGCCAGTAGTATAGAAATCCAGGTGAAAGAGACCCAGTACTTC	CASSIEIQVKETQYF
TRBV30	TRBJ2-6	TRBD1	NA	TGTGCCTGGTACAGGGGACCCGGGGCCAACGTCCTGACTTTC	CAWYRGPGANVLTF
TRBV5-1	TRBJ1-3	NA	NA	TGCGCCAGCAGCTTGGTTGGGCTTGGAAACACCATATATTTT	CASSLVGLGNTIYF
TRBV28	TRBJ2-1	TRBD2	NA	TGTGCCAGCATCCCTGGGGGAGCGGGAGGAAACAATGAGCAGTTCTTC	CASIPGGAGGNNEQFF
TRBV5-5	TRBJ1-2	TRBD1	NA	TGTGCCAGCAGCCGGACAGGGGTGGTTGGCTACACCTTC	CASSRTGVVGYTF
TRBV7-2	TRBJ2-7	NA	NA	TGTGCCAGCAGCTTAGCCTTTAGGGACACGGAGCAGTACTTC	CASSLAFRDTEQYF
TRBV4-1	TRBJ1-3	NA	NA	TGCGCCAGCAGCCAAGTGCGAGGAACACTGAACTCTGGAAACACCATATATTTT	CASSQVRGTLNSGNTIYF
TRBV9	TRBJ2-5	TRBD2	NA	TGTGCCAGCAGCGTAGCTCTGGGGGGGCAAGAGACCCAGTACTTC	CASSVALGGQETQYF
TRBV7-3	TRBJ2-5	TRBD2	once	TGTGCCAGCAGCTTAACCCCTAGCGGGGGATCAGAGACCCAGTACTTC	CASSLTPSGGSETQYF
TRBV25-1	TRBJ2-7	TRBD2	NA	TGTGCCAGCAGTGCTAGCGGGAGATCAACTTACGAGCAGTACTTC	CASSASGRSTYEQYF
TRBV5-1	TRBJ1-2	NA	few	TGCGCCAGCAGCTTGGAGGGTGACGGCTACACCTTC	CASSLEGDGYTF
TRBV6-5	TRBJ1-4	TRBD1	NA	TGTGCCAGCAGTTCGACCTCCGGGACAGGAAATGAAAAACTGTTTTTT	CASSSTSGTGNEKLFF
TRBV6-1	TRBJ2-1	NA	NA	TGTGCCAGCAGTGTCACGGTGGCGTTCTTC	CASSVTVAFF
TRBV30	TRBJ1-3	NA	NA	TGTGCCTGGAGTGTATACGGGACAAGTCGCTCTGGAAACACCATATATTTT	CAWSVYGTSRSGNTIYF
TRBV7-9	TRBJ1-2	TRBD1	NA	TGTGCCAGCAGCTCTACCGGGACAGACTATGGCTACACCTTC	CASSSTGTDYGYTF
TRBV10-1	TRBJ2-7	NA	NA	TGCGCCAGCAGTGATGGGAATTCCTACGAGCAGTACTTC	CASSDGNSYEQYF
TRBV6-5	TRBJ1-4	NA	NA	TGTGCCAGCAGTTATGGAGGGTTAAATGAAAAACTGTTTTTT	CASSYGGLNEKLFF
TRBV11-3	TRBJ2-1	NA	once	TGTGCCAGCAGCTTAGGATCGGGCAATGAGCAGTTCTTC	CASSLGSGNEQFF
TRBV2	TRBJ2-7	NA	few	TGTGCCAGCACCCAGCAGGGAGTATTCTACGAGCAGTACTTC	CASTQQGVFYEQYF
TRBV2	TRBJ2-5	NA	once	TGTGCCAGCAGAGACTTGGAGACCCAGTACTTC	CASRDLETQYF
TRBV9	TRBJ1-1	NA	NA	TGTGCCAGCAGCGTAGTAACGGGCCTGGAAGCTTTCTTT	CASSVVTGLEAFF
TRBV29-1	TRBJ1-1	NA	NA	TGCAGCGTTGAGGGGCAGGGGAACACTGAAGCTTTCTTT	CSVEGQGNTEAFF
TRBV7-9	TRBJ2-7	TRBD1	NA	TGTGCCAGCAGCTACACGGGACAGTCTCCCCTCGAGCAGTACTTC	CASSYTGQSPLEQYF
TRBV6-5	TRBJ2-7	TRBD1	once	TGTGCCAGCAGTCCCGGGACAGCAAGCTCCTACGAGCAGTACTTC	CASSPGTASSYEQYF
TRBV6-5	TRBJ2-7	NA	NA	TGTGCCAGCAGTTACTCGAATCCAAACTCCTACGAGCAGTACTTC	CASSYSNPNSYEQYF
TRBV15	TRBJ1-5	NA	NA	TGTGCCACCAGCAGTGGACAGATTTATCAGCCCCAGCATTTT	CATSSGQIYQPQHF
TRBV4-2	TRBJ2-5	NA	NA	TGTGCCAGCAGCCAAGATAGGACGGAGACCCAGTACTTC	CASSQDRTETQYF
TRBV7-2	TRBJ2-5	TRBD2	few	TGTGCCAGCAGCTTCTCTACTAGGACTAGCGGGGGTCAAGAGACCCAGTACTTC	CASSFSTRTSGGQETQYF
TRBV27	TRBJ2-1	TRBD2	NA	TGTGCCAGCAGTTTATCGCGGCTAGCGGGGAATGAGCAGTTCTTC	CASSLSRLAGNEQFF
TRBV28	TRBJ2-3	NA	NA	TGTGCCAGCAGTTTAGGGGGCCAGCTCACAGATACGCAGTATTTT	CASSLGGQLTDTQYF
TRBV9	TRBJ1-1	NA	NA	TGTGCCAGCAGCGCGAAGGGGAACACTGAAGCTTTCTTT	CASSAKGNTEAFF
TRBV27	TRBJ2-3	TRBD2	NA	TGTGCCAGCAGTTCGCCCGGGACTAGTCCTAGTGGTACGCAGTATTTT	CASSSPGTSPSGTQYF
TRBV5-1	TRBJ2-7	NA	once	TGCGCCAGCAGCCGCCCTAGCAGGGGAGGTGGCTACGAGCAGTACTTC	CASSRPSRGGGYEQYF
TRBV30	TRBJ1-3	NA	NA	TGTGCCTGGAGAACCGGCTCTGGAAACACCATATATTTT	CAWRTGSGNTIYF